Listed below are T cell receptor beta chains from one sample, sequenced in a study of T cells expressing NK-cell markers. TCRdb reprocessed the 5' RACE reads; each CDR3 protein has one entry and no DNA is given. This sample contains hundreds of thousands of distinct CDR3 sequences. Source material: blood T cells: a sorted CD56 or NKG2C T cell subset, CD4+ or CD8+ T cells, or bulk PBMC T cells (not recorded which). All receptors derive from a woman aged 18 to 75 in good health. The CDR3 runs from the conserved cysteine through the conserved F or W.

J: TRBJ2-1
V: TRBV7-3
CDR3: CASSMGQGGPHNEQFF

J: TRBJ2-5
V: TRBV20-1
CDR3: CSAPWSGRETQYF

J: TRBJ2-7
V: TRBV5-1
CDR3: CASSSKGTGSTLYEQYF

J: TRBJ2-3
V: TRBV5-1
CDR3: CASSLTSGASTDTQYF

J: TRBJ1-1
V: TRBV6-6
CDR3: CASSYPRTEAFF

J: TRBJ1-2
V: TRBV6-1
CDR3: CASSPRSPGGYTF

J: TRBJ1-2
V: TRBV2
CDR3: CASRATGGHYGYTF

J: TRBJ2-1
V: TRBV3-1
CDR3: CASSQGVSGSSYNEQFF

J: TRBJ2-2
V: TRBV18
CDR3: CASSPLGTGAGELFF

J: TRBJ2-7
V: TRBV5-4
CDR3: CASSLAQGGTYEQYF

J: TRBJ2-3
V: TRBV9
CDR3: CASSDGGAGGPDTQYF

J: TRBJ1-5
V: TRBV20-1
CDR3: CSARLAGSNQPQHF

J: TRBJ1-5
V: TRBV20-1
CDR3: CSASHTGGTNQPQHF

J: TRBJ2-3
V: TRBV6-6
CDR3: CASTNPLDTQYF

J: TRBJ1-1
V: TRBV12-3/TRBV12-4
CDR3: CASSFSGWNTEAFF

J: TRBJ2-5
V: TRBV12-3/TRBV12-4
CDR3: CASGAWETQYF

J: TRBJ2-3
V: TRBV7-2
CDR3: CASSKGQGGTDTQYF

J: TRBJ2-2
V: TRBV20-1
CDR3: CSAIRGETGELFF

J: TRBJ1-2
V: TRBV28
CDR3: CASRTGVGYGYTF

J: TRBJ2-1
V: TRBV10-2
CDR3: CASSDPSGSYNEQFF

J: TRBJ2-1
V: TRBV7-8
CDR3: CASSKDRDEQFF

J: TRBJ2-1
V: TRBV11-1
CDR3: CASSSLYPDRDSYNEQFF

J: TRBJ2-1
V: TRBV12-3/TRBV12-4
CDR3: CASGSMGPNDRYEQFF

J: TRBJ2-1
V: TRBV20-1
CDR3: CSARGDRVAYNEQFF

J: TRBJ1-2
V: TRBV20-1
CDR3: CSASHAGRANYGYTF

J: TRBJ1-4
V: TRBV20-1
CDR3: CSARGRQVEKLFF

J: TRBJ2-3
V: TRBV12-3/TRBV12-4
CDR3: CASNGLLTTDTQYF

J: TRBJ1-4
V: TRBV19
CDR3: CASSIGTGNEKLFF

J: TRBJ2-1
V: TRBV29-1
CDR3: CSVGEGDEQFF

J: TRBJ2-5
V: TRBV10-3
CDR3: CASSTLSGLQETQYF

J: TRBJ1-2
V: TRBV5-6
CDR3: CASSLAVWYTF

J: TRBJ1-2
V: TRBV4-3
CDR3: CASSLLGGVGYTF

J: TRBJ1-1
V: TRBV5-6
CDR3: CASSLAPTGSGEAFF

J: TRBJ2-2
V: TRBV29-1
CDR3: CSVAGIPLTGELFF

J: TRBJ1-3
V: TRBV20-1
CDR3: CSAGGFGRGNTIYF

J: TRBJ2-7
V: TRBV4-3
CDR3: CASSQTTASYEQYF

J: TRBJ1-1
V: TRBV10-3
CDR3: CATNTGLSNTEAFF

J: TRBJ2-3
V: TRBV10-3
CDR3: CAISPGNPSGTDTQYF

J: TRBJ2-5
V: TRBV7-2
CDR3: CASSTSGGPQETQYF

J: TRBJ2-7
V: TRBV4-3
CDR3: CASSQDYFSYEQYF

J: TRBJ2-3
V: TRBV4-1
CDR3: CASSPTELLSTDTQYF

J: TRBJ2-5
V: TRBV7-2
CDR3: CASSPQPRETQYF

J: TRBJ1-1
V: TRBV20-1
CDR3: CSASRGGADAFF

J: TRBJ2-3
V: TRBV7-7
CDR3: CASSAGLAGATDTQYF